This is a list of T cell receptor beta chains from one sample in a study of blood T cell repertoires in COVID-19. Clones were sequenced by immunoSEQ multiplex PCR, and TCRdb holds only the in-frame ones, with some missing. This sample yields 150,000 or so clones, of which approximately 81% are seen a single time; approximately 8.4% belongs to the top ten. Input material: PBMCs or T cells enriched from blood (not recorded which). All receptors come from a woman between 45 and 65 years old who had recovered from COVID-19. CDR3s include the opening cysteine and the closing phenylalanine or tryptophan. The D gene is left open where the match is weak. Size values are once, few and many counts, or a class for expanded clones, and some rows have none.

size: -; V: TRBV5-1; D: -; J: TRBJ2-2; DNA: TGCGCCAGCAGCTTGGACAGGACGACGAACACCGGGGAGCTGTTTTTT; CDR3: CASSLDRTTNTGELFF
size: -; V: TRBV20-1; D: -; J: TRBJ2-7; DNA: TGCAGTGCTAGTCTAGTCGACGAGCAGTACTTC; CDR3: CSASLVDEQYF
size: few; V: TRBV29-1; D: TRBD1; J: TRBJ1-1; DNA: TGCAGCGTTGAATGGGGGACAGCAAACACTGAAGCTTTCTTT; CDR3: CSVEWGTANTEAFF
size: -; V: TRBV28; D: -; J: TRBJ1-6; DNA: TGTGCCAGCAGTTCCCCAGACAGAAACAATTCACCCCTCCACTTT; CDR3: CASSSPDRNNSPLHF
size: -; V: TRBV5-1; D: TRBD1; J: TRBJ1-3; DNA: TGCGCCAGCAGCTTGAATCTACAGGGGAGCTCTGGAAACACCATATATTTT; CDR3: CASSLNLQGSSGNTIYF
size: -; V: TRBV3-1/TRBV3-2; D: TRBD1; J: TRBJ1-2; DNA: TGTGCCAGCAGCTCTCGACAGGGAGGCGGCTACACCTTC; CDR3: CASSSRQGGGYTF
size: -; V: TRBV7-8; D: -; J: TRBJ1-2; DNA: TGTGCCAGCAGCTCATACCCATCCACTTATGGCTACACCTTC; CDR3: CASSSYPSTYGYTF
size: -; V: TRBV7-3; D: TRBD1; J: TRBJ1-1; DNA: TGTGCCAGCAGCAGGACAGGGAACACTGAAGCTTTCTTT; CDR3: CASSRTGNTEAFF
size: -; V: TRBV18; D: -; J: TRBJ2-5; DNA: TGTGCCAGCTCACCCCCGAACCGGAGGAGTTCCAAAGAGACCCAGTACTTC; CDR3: CASSPPNRRSSKETQYF
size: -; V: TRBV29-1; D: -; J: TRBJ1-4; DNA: TGCAGCGTTGAAGGGCAGGGAGGTGAAAAACTGTTTTTT; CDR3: CSVEGQGGEKLFF
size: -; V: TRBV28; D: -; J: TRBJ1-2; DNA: TGTGCCAGCAGCGCCACGGACAGTGGCTACACCTTC; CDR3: CASSATDSGYTF
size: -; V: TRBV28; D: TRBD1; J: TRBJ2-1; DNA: TGTGCCAGCAGTTATGGGACAGGGGTCAGGGAGCAGTTCTTC; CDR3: CASSYGTGVREQFF
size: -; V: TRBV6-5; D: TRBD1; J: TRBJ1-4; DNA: TGTGCCAGCAGAAGGACAGGGAAGAATGAAAAACTGTTTTTT; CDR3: CASRRTGKNEKLFF
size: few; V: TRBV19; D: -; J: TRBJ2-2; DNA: TGTGCCAGTAGTATGGGTGAACTAGGGAACACCGGGGAGCTGTTTTTT; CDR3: CASSMGELGNTGELFF